The 27 T cell receptor beta chains below were found in one sample sequenced in a study of CD8 T cells in Susac syndrome. After extraction with the RNeasy kit, 0.5 to 1 ug of the RNA was reverse transcribed using random hexamers. MiXCR was run by TCRdb on the immunoSEQ multiplex PCR reads, yielding one entry per CDR3 protein. The repertoire has about 180,000 distinct CDR3 sequences, 85% to 95% of them found once; the top ten carry 0.099%. The sample comprised CD4+ T cells from PBMCs. Source of these receptors: a human donor with Susac syndrome.

The chain employs TRBV15 and TRBJ1-1; the D gene is possibly TRBD1 (5 bases). The V gene's germline CDR1 is LNHNV and CDR2 YYDKDF (reference sequence). Trimming took off 3 bases at V and 5 bases at J, with 19 bases between the two ends. The CDR3 has 16 residues. CDR3 amino acids: CATSSSSTGVRTEAFF. Written as DNA, the CDR3 is TGTGCCACCAGCAGTTCCAGCACGGGGGTAAGGACTGAAGCTTTCTTT.

This clonotype was seen a few times. The V gene is TRBV9, the J gene TRBJ2-6; D remains ambiguous. Per the germline V gene, CDR1 is SGDLS and CDR2 is YYNGEE. V lost 3 bases to trimming and J lost 0 bases, with 4 bases between them. CDR3 length: 14 amino acids. The CDR3 reads CASSEGSGANVLTF. The CDR3 nucleotides read TGTGCCAGCAGCGAGGGCTCTGGGGCCAACGTCCTGACTTTC.

This clonotype was found once. The J gene is TRBJ2-3, the V gene TRBV6-1; the match to TRBD1 covers 7 bases. Germline assignment: CDR1 MNHNS and CDR2 SASEGT. The CDR3 spans 16 residues. Trimming removed 0 bases from V and 1 base from J; junction bases left unmatched: 4. In DNA form, the CDR3 reads TGTGCCAGCAGTGAAGCGCGCGGACAGGGCACAGATACGCAGTATTTT. This encodes CASSEARGQGTDTQYF.

This chain links TRBV21-1 with TRBJ2-7; the table's D call of TRBD2 was not tested on the DNA. TRBV21-1 is termed a pseudogene. The CDR3 runs to 16 residues. The CDR3 protein is CASSKALAGTSYEQYF. The CDR3 coding sequence is TGTGCCAGCAGCAAAGCGCTAGCGGGAACGTCCTACGAGCAGTACTTC.

This clonotype was detected only a few times. The junction and the germline gene differ at one end; a read error may be behind it. This chain joins TRBV5-1 and TRBJ1-5, with a weak D call TRBD1 (5 bases). The CDR3 runs to 14 residues. The germline CDR1 and CDR2 sequences are SGHRS and YFSETQ. This CDR3 is CASSPGTGNQPQHF. CDR3 DNA: TGTGCCAGCAGCCCCGGGACGGGGAATCAGCCCCAGCATTTT.

The chain joins TRBV11-2 to TRBJ1-2; 7 bases align to TRBD1. The CDR3 sequence is 16 residues long. Unmatched junction bases numbered 14, after V lost 5 bases and J lost 5 bases. CDR1 is SGHAT and CDR2 is FQNNGV in the germline V gene. The CDR3 bases are TGTGCCAGCAGCCCCTTCGGCCGACAGGGTGGATATGGCTACACCTTC. Translated, it gives CASSPFGRQGGYGYTF.

This clonotype was observed a single time. The chain combines TRBV20-1 with TRBJ1-2; 7 bases are shared with TRBD1. V gave up 3 bases and J gave up 4 bases; unmatched junction bases: 5. There are 13 residues in the CDR3. Germline-derived CDR1 and CDR2 are DFQATT and SNEGSKA (reference sequence). For the CDR3, the DNA is TGCAGTGCTAGTGGGGGACAGCTCTATGGCTACACCTTC. Translated, it gives CSASGGQLYGYTF.

This clonotype was seen once. The genes are TRBV4-1 and TRBJ2-7; D call uncertain. The CDR3 consists of 15 residues. From germline, CDR1 is MGHRA and CDR2 YSYEKL. Trimming took 2 bases from V and 3 from J, leaving 14 bases between them. The CDR3 loop reads CASSQIGRSLYEQYF. The CDR3 DNA sequence: TGCGCCAGCAGCCAAATCGGCAGGTCTCTCTACGAGCAGTACTTC.

As DNA, the CDR3 is TGTGCCAGCAGTTTATGGCGGGACGGTAACTATGGCTACACCTTC. Encoded protein: CASSLWRDGNYGYTF. The chain links TRBV28 to TRBJ1-2, with D tentatively TRBD1 (5 bases). Germline CDR1 and CDR2: MDHEN and SYDVKM. V lost 0 bases to trimming and J lost 1 base, with 9 bases between them. This CDR3 region has 15 residues.

The genes are TRBV4-2 and TRBJ2-4, with a possible D match to TRBD2 (6 bases). The CDR3 sequence is 15 residues long. The germline V and J ends were trimmed by 0 bases and 2 bases, with 8 bases remaining between them. Germline CDR1 LGHNA, CDR2 YNFKEQ. In DNA form, the CDR3 reads TGTGCCAGCAGCCAAGAAGGAGGGACCAAAAACATTCAGTACTTC. Translation: CASSQEGGTKNIQYF.

The chain combines TRBV5-4 with TRBJ1-4; 9 nucleotides line up with TRBD1. CDR3 length: 15 amino acids. Germline values: CDR1 SGHNT, CDR2 YYREEE (reference sequence). V lost 2 bases to trimming and J lost 5 bases; unmatched junction nucleotides: 4. The CDR3 bases are TGTGCCAGCAGCTTAATAGGGACAGGGAATGAAAAACTGTTTTTT. Protein sequence: CASSLIGTGNEKLFF. Filled out from reference TRBV5-4 and TRBJ1-4, the complete variable domain reads ETGVTQSPTHLIKTRGQQVTLRCSSQSGHNTVSWYQQALGQGPQFIFQYYREEENGRGNFPPRFSGLQFPNYSSELNVNALELDDSALYLCASSLIGTGNEKLFFGSGTQLSVL.

The chain recombines TRBV29-1 with TRBJ2-7; tentatively, D is TRBD1 (6 bases). The V end lost 4 bases, the J end lost 3 bases, and 13 bases lay between the germline ends. CDR1 SQVTM and CDR2 ANQGSEA come from the germline V gene. This CDR3 has 13 amino acids. CDR3 residues: CSVGRQEYYEQYF. The CDR3 nucleotides are TGCAGCGTTGGCCGACAGGAGTACTACGAGCAGTACTTC.

This clonotype was found once. CDR3 region: CASSVSGTSHEQYF. For the CDR3, the DNA is TGTGCCAGCAGCGTCTCCGGGACTTCTCACGAGCAGTACTTC. V is TRBV9 and J is TRBJ2-7; TRBD2 is a possible D gene (6 bases). V was cut by 2 bases and J by 5 bases, with 14 bases left in between. Germline-derived CDR1 and CDR2 are SGDLS and YYNGEE. CDR3 size: 14 residues. Full variable domain (outside the CDR3, taken from reference TRBV9 and TRBJ2-7): DSGVTQTPKHLITATGQRVTLRCSPRSGDLSVYWYQQSLDQGLQFLIQYYNGEERAKGNILERFSAQQFPDLHSELNLSSLELGDSALYFCASSVSGTSHEQYFGPGTRLTVT.

This sequence joins TRBV20-1 and TRBJ2-3; D is uncertain. Per germline, CDR1 DFQATT and CDR2 SNEGSKA (reference sequence). The CDR3 runs 12 residues. V was clipped by 5 bases and J by 2 bases, with 8 bases between them. CDR3 amino acids: CSARSATDTQYF. CDR3 bases: TGCAGTGCTCGAAGTGCCACAGATACGCAGTATTTT.

The genes are TRBV3-1 and TRBJ2-7, with D maybe TRBD1 (5 bases). Germline CDR1 reads LGHDT; CDR2 reads YNNKEL (reference sequence). The CDR3 covers 14 residues. V gave up 4 bases and J gave up 2 bases, with 12 bases separating them. The CDR3 DNA follows: TGTGCCAGCAGCCCTTGGCCAGGGCCCTACGAGCAGTACTTC. Its translation: CASSPWPGPYEQYF.

This rearrangement joins TRBV7-9 to TRBJ1-1; D possibly corresponds to TRBD1 (5 bases). Trimming took off 4 bases at V and 4 bases at J, with 16 bases between the two ends. This CDR3 has 15 residues. Germline CDR1 SEHNR, CDR2 FQNEAQ (reference sequence). The CDR3 sequence is CASSSPNQGSTEAFF. Written as DNA, the CDR3 is TGTGCCAGCAGCTCTCCCAATCAGGGTAGCACTGAAGCTTTCTTT.

J is TRBJ1-1 and V is TRBV20-1; D unclear. This CDR3 spans 13 amino acids. Germline CDR1 and CDR2: DFQATT and SNEGSKA (reference sequence). V lost 3 bases, J lost 2 bases, and 10 bases lay in between. The CDR3: CSARDGHNTEAFF. The CDR3 DNA sequence: TGCAGTGCTAGGGACGGGCATAACACTGAAGCTTTCTTT.

CDR3 protein: CASSLASGGRTEAFF. CDR3 bases: TGTGCCAGCAGCTTAGCGTCGGGAGGTCGGACTGAAGCTTTCTTT. This sequence joins TRBV7-8 and TRBJ1-1; no reliable D call. Germline CDR1 and CDR2: SGHVS and FQNEAQ. This CDR3 contains 15 residues. Trimming removed 0 bases at V and 5 bases at J, with 13 bases between.

The V call is TRBV7-2, the J call TRBJ1-1; 8 nucleotides line up with TRBD1. Unmatched junction bases numbered 7, after V lost 1 base and J lost 0 bases. The CDR3 extends over 17 amino acids. Germline V CDR1 and CDR2: SGHTA, FQGNSA. The CDR3 is CASSLDLRQGMNTEAFF. As DNA, the CDR3 is TGTGCCAGCAGCTTAGATCTGAGACAGGGGATGAACACTGAAGCTTTCTTT.

The CDR3 spells CASSLEGGGAGANVLTF. For the CDR3, the DNA is TGCGCCAGCAGCTTGGAGGGAGGAGGGGCTGGGGCCAACGTCCTGACTTTC. The chain is built from TRBV5-1 and TRBJ2-6, with TRBD2 as a possible D gene (6 bases). Trimming took off 0 bases at V and 2 bases at J, with 12 bases between the two ends. This CDR3 is 17 amino acids long. Per germline, CDR1 SGHRS and CDR2 YFSETQ.

The rearrangement uses TRBV19 and TRBJ1-5, with 7 positions matching TRBD1. V was clipped by 5 bases and J by 5 bases; unmatched bases: 6. The germline gives CDR1 LNHDA, CDR2 SQIVND (reference sequence). This CDR3 has 14 amino acids. Here the CDR3 DNA reads TGTGCCAGTAGTCCTCGACAGGGATATCAGCCCCAGCATTTT. It translates to CASSPRQGYQPQHF.

The V call is TRBV29-1, the J call TRBJ1-1; 9 bases align to TRBD1. Unmatched junction bases numbered 7, after V lost 3 bases and J lost 8 bases. CDR1 SQVTM and CDR2 ANQGSEA come from the germline V gene. The CDR3 contains 13 residues. CDR3 sequence (DNA): TGCAGCGTTGACCCAAGGACAGGGGAGGAAGCTTTCTTT. It codes for CSVDPRTGEEAFF.

V is TRBV25-1 and J is TRBJ2-3; TRBD1 matches 11 bases. The germline V gene encodes CDR1 MGHDK and CDR2 SYGVNS. Unmatched junction bases numbered 3, after V lost 6 bases and J lost 7 bases. This CDR3 contains 13 residues. CDR3 DNA: TGTGCCAGCAGGCGGACAGGGGGCCATACGCAGTATTTT. Amino acids: CASRRTGGHTQYF.

The gene calls are TRBV7-3 and TRBJ1-5, with D perhaps matching TRBD1 (5 bases). The CDR3 spans 14 residues. Trimming took 0 bases from V and 2 from J, leaving 5 bases between them. The germline V gene has CDR1 SGHTA and CDR2 FQGTGA. The DNA of the CDR3 is TGTGCCAGCAGCTTAACAGGGGGCAATCAGCCCCAGCATTTT. Translation gives CASSLTGGNQPQHF. The whole variable domain, remainder taken from reference TRBV7-3 and TRBJ1-5, is GAGVSQTPSNKVTEKGKYVELRCDPISGHTALYWYRQSLGQGPEFLIYFQGTGAADDSGLPNDRFFAVRPEGSVSTLKIQRTERGDSAVYLCASSLTGGNQPQHFGDGTRLSIL.

This clonotype was recorded once. The chain has TRBV30 and TRBJ2-4, with 7 bases identical to TRBD2. The V and J ends lost 3 bases and 6 bases, in that order; junction bases with no gene match: 11. Per the germline V gene, CDR1 is GTSNPN and CDR2 is SVGIG (reference sequence). The CDR3 has 15 amino acids. The CDR3 loop reads CAWSGRREGINIQYF. The CDR3 DNA reads TGTGCCTGGAGCGGGAGGAGGGAAGGAATAAACATTCAGTACTTC.

The chain couples TRBV6-2 or TRBV6-3 to TRBJ2-7; a weak D match, TRBD1 (6 bases). Germline-derived CDR1 and CDR2 are MNHEY and SVGEGT. V was cut by 6 bases and J by 2 bases, with 14 bases left in between. CDR3 length equals 14 residues. Written as DNA, the CDR3 is TGTGCCAGCAGGACCGGGACATTTACCTACGAGCAGTACTTC. Protein: CASRTGTFTYEQYF.

This sequence joins TRBV4-3 and TRBJ2-5; 8 nucleotides agree with TRBD2. Germline CDR1 LGHNA, CDR2 YSLEER. The CDR3 sequence is 14 residues long. The junction had 5 bases not matched to a gene; V was cut back by 6 bases and J by 2 bases. CDR3 sequence (DNA): TGCGCCAGCAGGGATGGACTAGCACAAGAGACCCAGTACTTC. Translating gives CASRDGLAQETQYF.